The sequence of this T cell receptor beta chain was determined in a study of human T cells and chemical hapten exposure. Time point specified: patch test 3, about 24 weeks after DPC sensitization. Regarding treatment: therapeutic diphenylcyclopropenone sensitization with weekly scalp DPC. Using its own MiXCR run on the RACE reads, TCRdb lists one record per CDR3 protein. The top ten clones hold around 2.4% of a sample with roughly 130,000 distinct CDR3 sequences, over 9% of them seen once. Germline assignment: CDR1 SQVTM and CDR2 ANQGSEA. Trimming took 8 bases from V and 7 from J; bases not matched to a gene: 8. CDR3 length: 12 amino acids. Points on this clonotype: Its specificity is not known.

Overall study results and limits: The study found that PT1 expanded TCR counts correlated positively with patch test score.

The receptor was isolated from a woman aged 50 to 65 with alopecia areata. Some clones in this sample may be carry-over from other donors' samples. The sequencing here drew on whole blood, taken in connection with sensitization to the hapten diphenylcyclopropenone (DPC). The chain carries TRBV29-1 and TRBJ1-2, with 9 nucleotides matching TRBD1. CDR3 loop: CSTDRGSLGYTF. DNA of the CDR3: TGCAGCACCGACAGGGGGAGTCTTGGCTACACCTTC. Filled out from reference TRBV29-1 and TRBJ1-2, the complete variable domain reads SAVISQKPSRDICQRGTSLTIQCQVDSQVTMMFWYRQQPGQSLTLIATANQGSEATYESGFVIDKFPISRPNLTFSTLTVSNMSPEDSSIYLCSTDRGSLGYTFGSGTRLTVV.